The 3 T cell receptor beta chains reported below all come from one sample, sequenced in a study of cytomegalovirus exposure and HLA in healthy donors. PCR was performed using 60 Vbeta and 13 Jbeta primers. Produced via immunoSEQ multiplex PCR; TCRdb's table is partial and in-frame only. The sample contains about 150,000 clones, roughly four fifths of which appear only once. Input material: PBMCs. Receptor source: a man between 18 and 29 years old in good health and CMV-seronegative.

The rearrangement uses TRBV28 and TRBJ2-5; 11 nucleotides agree with TRBD2. The CDR3 contains 16 residues. J was trimmed by 2 bases and V by 5 bases; bases with no gene match: 7. Germline CDR1 MDHEN, CDR2 SYDVKM. CDR3 coding DNA: TGTGCCAGCAGTCTTAGCGGGGGGGGGATACAAGAGACCCAGTACTTC. Translating gives CASSLSGGGIQETQYF. Looking up the rest from reference TRBV28 and TRBJ2-5 gives the full variable domain: DVKVTQSSRYLVKRTGEKVFLECVQDMDHENMFWYRQDPGLGLRLIYFSYDVKMKEKGDIPEGYSVSREKKERFSLILESASTNQTSMYLCASSLSGGGIQETQYFGPGTRLLVL.

This clone was counted only a few times. This chain connects TRBV5-4 to TRBJ2-1, with 8 bases identical to TRBD2. V trimming: 6 bases; J trimming: 7 bases; junction bases outside the gene matches: 12. The CDR3 is 15 residues long. CDR1 is SGHNT and CDR2 is YYREEE in the germline V gene (reference sequence). The CDR3 DNA reads TGTGCCAGCACCCCCCTAACGGGAGGGGAGAATGAGCAGTTCTTC. Translating gives CASTPLTGGENEQFF.

This sequence joins TRBV5-1 and TRBJ1-2; 7 bases are shared with TRBD1. The CDR3 loop spans 14 amino acids. J lost 4 bases, V lost 2 bases, and 5 bases had no gene match. The V gene's germline CDR1 is SGHRS and CDR2 YFSETQ. The CDR3 DNA sequence: TGCGCCAGCAGCTTTTCCCGGGACAGCTATGGCTACACCTTC. Its protein is CASSFSRDSYGYTF.